This entry is about one T cell receptor (beta chain). Original handling: By means of reference gene primer amplification, nucleated cell counts were estimated. TCRdb keeps only in-frame clones here, not all; method: immunoSEQ multiplex PCR. D and trimming come from the DNA, and the V and J calls and clone size come from that table. The sample shows 130,000 or so clones, under 85% of them seen only once. The sample originates from a study of blood T cell repertoires in COVID-19. Study details: Specimens from acute and convalescent COVID-19 originated in the United States, Italy and Spain. In each case, the material was cDNA or gDNA derived from T cells, B-cell-depleted T cells, or PBMCs.

Assignments of participants to cohorts depended upon their own reported clinical history. This sequence originates from a man younger than 45 who had recovered from COVID-19. Material: PBMCs or T cells enriched from blood (not recorded which).

CDR3 in DNA: TGTGCCACCAGAGACCGACAGGGTGCTCCACCCCTCCACTTT. Amino acid sequence: CATRDRQGAPPLHF. The rearrangement joins TRBV2 to TRBJ1-6, with 7 positions matching TRBD1. Germline trimming cut 10 bases from V and 11 bases from J; bases unmatched to any gene: 14. The germline CDR1 and CDR2 sequences are SNHLY and FYNNEI. The CDR3 loop spans 14 amino acids.